A single sample is the source of the 20 T cell receptor beta chains below, sequenced in a study of CXCR3-negative and CXCR3-positive naive CD8 T cells. cDNA libraries for TRB were generated by 5' RACE incorporating UMI labels. TCRdb re-called the 5' RACE reads and gives one entry per CDR3 protein, without DNA. The sample data list over 20,000 distinct CDR3 sequences. What was sequenced was naive CXCR3- CD8+ T cells from blood. As for subset: CD45RO-CCR7+CD27+CD95- naive CD8+ T cells lacking CXCR3 (TNR3-). Every receptor here comes from a human donor in good health. Some clones in this sample may be carry-over from other donors' samples.

This chain uses TRBV7-2 with TRBJ2-7; TCRdb's D call, TRBD1, is unchecked because there is no DNA. Germline V gives CDR1 SGHTA, CDR2 FQGNSA. CDR3 size: 15 residues. The CDR3: CASSLLRDRGYEQYF.

The chain combines TRBV30 with TRBJ1-4. The CDR3 sequence is 15 residues long. Germline V CDR1 and CDR2: GTSNPN, SVGIG (reference sequence). CDR3 loop: CAWTLGLKGSEKLFF.

CDR3 residues: CSVVGGNEQFF. J is TRBJ2-1 and V is TRBV29-1. Germline V gene lookup returns CDR1 SQVTM and CDR2 ANQGSEA. This CDR3 has 11 residues.

This chain joins TRBV27 and TRBJ2-3; there is no DNA to check the TCRdb D call of TRBD2. The CDR3 runs to 14 residues. Germline values: CDR1 MNHEY, CDR2 SMNVEV (reference sequence). The CDR3 region is CASSLREGTDTQYF.

The rearrangement links TRBV28 to TRBJ1-5. The V gene's germline CDR1 is MDHEN and CDR2 SYDVKM. CDR3 length: 13 residues. The CDR3 here is CASSLYKNQPQHF. The full variable domain, rest sourced from reference TRBV28 and TRBJ1-5, is DVKVTQSSRYLVKRTGEKVFLECVQDMDHENMFWYRQDPGLGLRLIYFSYDVKMKEKGDIPEGYSVSREKKERFSLILESASTNQTSMYLCASSLYKNQPQHFGDGTRLSIL.

The rearrangement uses TRBV5-1 and TRBJ2-1; TCRdb reports TRBD1, a call that lacks DNA to check it against. CDR3 size: 14 residues. Germline V lookup: CDR1 SGHRS, CDR2 YFSETQ. The CDR3 spells CASSFDGGNDEQFF.

V is TRBV4-3 and J is TRBJ2-1; TCRdb proposes TRBD2, but this gene call is untestable without DNA. The germline gives CDR1 LGHNA, CDR2 YSLEER. The CDR3 consists of 16 residues. This chain's CDR3 is CASSQEAPGTVNEQFF.

The rearrangement uses TRBV7-9 and TRBJ1-1; no DNA is available, so the TRBD1 call from TCRdb remains unchecked. CDR1 SEHNR and CDR2 FQNEAQ come from the germline V gene (reference sequence). The CDR3 covers 13 residues. The CDR3 region is CASSSPGGTEAFF.

The chain links TRBV28 to TRBJ2-7; as DNA is missing, the TRBD1 call by TCRdb cannot be tested. This CDR3 region has 14 residues. The V gene's germline CDR1 is MDHEN and CDR2 SYDVKM. CDR3 in amino acids: CATRDSELTYEQYF.

The rearrangement uses TRBV20-1 and TRBJ2-7; TCRdb's D gene call, TRBD1, goes unchecked for lack of DNA. Germline CDR1 is DFQATT and CDR2 is SNEGSKA (reference sequence). The CDR3 covers 15 residues. The CDR3: CSARDPPGVTYEQYF.

V and J are TRBV28 and TRBJ2-1. The V gene's germline CDR1 is MDHEN and CDR2 SYDVKM. The CDR3 extends over 13 amino acids. The CDR3: CASSLARTFEQFF. Full variable domain (remainder filled in from reference TRBV28 and TRBJ2-1): DVKVTQSSRYLVKRTGEKVFLECVQDMDHENMFWYRQDPGLGLRLIYFSYDVKMKEKGDIPEGYSVSREKKERFSLILESASTNQTSMYLCASSLARTFEQFFGPGTRLTVL.

The J gene is TRBJ2-4, the V gene TRBV6-5; TCRdb outputs TRBD2, but without DNA this stays unchecked. This CDR3 comprises 14 residues. Germline lookup yields CDR1 MNHEY and CDR2 SVGAGI. The CDR3 sequence: CASSYVGGENIQYF.

This chain joins TRBV20-1 and TRBJ2-1; TCRdb lists TRBD1, though no DNA is available to test this call. This CDR3 region has 14 residues. Germline values: CDR1 DFQATT, CDR2 SNEGSKA (reference sequence). CDR3 region: CSARLSTGGNEQFF.

The chain couples TRBV28 to TRBJ2-2. The CDR3 covers 13 residues. CDR1 is MDHEN and CDR2 is SYDVKM in the germline V gene. This chain's CDR3 is CASKNANTGELFF. The full variable domain, rest sourced from reference TRBV28 and TRBJ2-2, is DVKVTQSSRYLVKRTGEKVFLECVQDMDHENMFWYRQDPGLGLRLIYFSYDVKMKEKGDIPEGYSVSREKKERFSLILESASTNQTSMYLCASKNANTGELFFGEGSRLTVL.

The chain has TRBV20-1 and TRBJ2-7; the D gene TCRdb calls, TRBD2, cannot be checked with no DNA. The CDR3 extends over 16 amino acids. CDR1 is DFQATT, CDR2 SNEGSKA, per germline (reference sequence). CDR3 in amino acids: CSASPGRGVSAYEQYF.

The V and J genes are TRBV27 and TRBJ1-1. Germline loops: CDR1 MNHEY, CDR2 SMNVEV (reference sequence). This CDR3 is 15 amino acids long. CDR3 in amino acids: CASSLSPGGGTEAFF.

This rearrangement joins TRBV5-4 to TRBJ1-2; no DNA is available, so the TRBD1 call from TCRdb remains unchecked. The CDR3 spans 13 residues. Germline V gene lookup returns CDR1 SGHNT and CDR2 YYREEE (reference sequence). CDR3 protein: CASSLRTVYGYTF.

The V and J genes are TRBV28 and TRBJ2-7; the TCRdb D gene call, TRBD2, has no DNA to confirm it. CDR3 length equals 16 residues. Germline loops: CDR1 MDHEN, CDR2 SYDVKM. This CDR3 reads CASSFRLAEISYEQYF. The variable domain in full, completed from reference TRBV28 and TRBJ2-7, reads DVKVTQSSRYLVKRTGEKVFLECVQDMDHENMFWYRQDPGLGLRLIYFSYDVKMKEKGDIPEGYSVSREKKERFSLILESASTNQTSMYLCASSFRLAEISYEQYFGPGTRLTVT.

According to its frequency, this clonotype is medium-sized. The chain recombines TRBV12-3 or TRBV12-4 with TRBJ1-1; TCRdb's D gene call, TRBD1, goes unchecked for lack of DNA. The CDR3 extends over 12 amino acids. The CDR3 loop reads CASHPGVTEAFF.

The J gene is TRBJ1-4, the V gene TRBV7-9; TCRdb's assignment of TRBD1 cannot be checked, as there is no DNA. The length of the CDR3 is 16 residues. Germline lookup yields CDR1 SEHNR and CDR2 FQNEAQ (reference sequence). Here the CDR3 reads CASSDAGTVLSEKLFF.